A single sample gave rise to the 8 T cell receptor beta chains below, sequenced in a study of T cell repertoires in cytomegalovirus infection. Using its own MiXCR run on the reads, TCRdb lists one record per CDR3 protein. Of roughly 920,000 distinct CDR3 sequences listed, 30% to 40% are singletons. Antigen specificity for these receptors is unknown. The sample was cultured CD8+ T cells from PBMCs, taken from culture after CMV antigen stimulation. Source of these receptors: a human donor in good health (CMV status not recorded). Some clones in this sample may be carry-over from other donors' samples.

This chain joins TRBV27 and TRBJ1-1, with a weak D call TRBD1 (5 bases). The V end was cut by 5 bases, the J end by 5 bases, with 18 bases between. The germline gives CDR1 MNHEY, CDR2 SMNVEV (reference sequence). This CDR3 contains 15 residues. The CDR3 protein is CASSPPRSKGTEAFF. The CDR3 coding sequence is TGTGCCAGCAGTCCCCCCCGGTCTAAGGGGACTGAAGCTTTCTTT.

Many counts were recorded for this clonotype. The rearrangement joins TRBV7-8 to TRBJ1-2, with TRBD1 identical over 7 bases. V lost 5 bases to trimming and J lost 7 bases; unmatched junction nucleotides: 10. The CDR3 contains 14 residues. Germline CDR1 reads SGHVS; CDR2 reads FQNEAQ. CDR3 residues: CASSLPTGSPGYTF. CDR3 DNA: TGTGCCAGCAGCCTTCCGACAGGGTCGCCTGGCTACACCTTC. The variable domain in full, completed from reference TRBV7-8 and TRBJ1-2, reads GAGVSQSPRYKVAKRGQDVALRCDPISGHVSLFWYQQALGQGPEFLTYFQNEAQLDKSGLPSDRFFAERPEGSVSTLKIQRTQQEDSAVYLCASSLPTGSPGYTFGSGTRLTVV.

This clonotype was recorded many times. The V gene is TRBV7-6, the J gene TRBJ2-5; D not resolved. Germline V gene lookup returns CDR1 SGHVS and CDR2 FNYEAQ. The ends were cut back, 3 bases at V and 1 base at J, with 12 bases in the middle. CDR3 length equals 15 residues. The CDR3, as DNA: TGTGCCAGCAGCTTCTCCTCGGCCCCCCAAGAGACCCAGTACTTC. Protein: CASSFSSAPQETQYF. Drawing the rest from reference TRBV7-6 and TRBJ2-5, the complete variable domain is GAGVSQSPRYKVTKRGQDVALRCDPISGHVSLYWYRQALGQGPEFLTYFNYEAQQDKSGLPNDRFSAERPEGSISTLTIQRTEQRDSAMYRCASSFSSAPQETQYFGPGTRLLVL.

This clonotype was counted at least ten times. The rearrangement joins TRBV7-8 to TRBJ2-7; tentative D call: TRBD2 (5 bases). V shed 2 bases and J shed 6 bases, with 20 bases lying between them. The CDR3 runs 16 residues. Germline V gene lookup returns CDR1 SGHVS and CDR2 FQNEAQ. The CDR3: CASSLQGRLGGGEQYV. The CDR3 DNA reads TGTGCCAGCAGCTTACAAGGGCGCCTAGGAGGTGGCGAGCAGTACGTC.

There are many counts of this clonotype. V and J are TRBV7-9 and TRBJ1-2; D gene unclear. Per germline, CDR1 SEHNR and CDR2 FQNEAQ (reference sequence). Trimming removed 4 bases at V and 5 bases at J, with 5 bases between. This CDR3 spans 11 amino acids. DNA of the CDR3: TGTGCCAGCAGCTCAACGTATGGCTACACCTTC. It encodes CASSSTYGYTF. The full variable domain, with the rest looked up from reference TRBV7-9 and TRBJ1-2, is DTGVSQNPRHKITKRGQNVTFRCDPISEHNRLYWYRQTLGQGPEFLTYFQNEAQLEKSRLLSDRFSAERPKGSFSTLEIQRTEQGDSAMYLCASSSTYGYTFGSGTRLTVV.

V is TRBV6-6 and J is TRBJ2-2; possible D gene TRBD2, 5 bases. The CDR3 consists of 16 residues. Trimming took 5 bases from V and 1 from J, leaving 14 bases between them. Germline loops: CDR1 MNHNY, CDR2 SVGAGI (reference sequence). CDR3 nucleotide sequence: TGTGCCAGCAGTGGACTCCCGAGGGAGAACACCGGGGAGCTGTTTTTT. This encodes CASSGLPRENTGELFF.

The DNA of the CDR3 is TGTGCCAGCAGCTTAGATGGAGGGCCATACACCTTC. Its protein is CASSLDGGPYTF. This sequence joins TRBV7-6 and TRBJ1-2; D gene uncertain. V lost 1 base and J 11 bases, leaving 11 bases between the germline ends. This CDR3 is 12 amino acids long. Germline V gene sequence: CDR1 SGHVS, CDR2 FNYEAQ.

Details on this clonotype: One end of the junction fails to match germline, which may point to a read error. The chain carries TRBV6-1 and TRBJ1-4; D gene ambiguous. The CDR3 covers 15 residues. Germline V CDR1 and CDR2: MNHNS, SASEGT. The CDR3 nucleotides are TGTGCCAGCAGTGAAGGCGAGTTAACGGATGAAAAACTGTTATTT. The encoded protein is CASSEGELTDEKLLF.